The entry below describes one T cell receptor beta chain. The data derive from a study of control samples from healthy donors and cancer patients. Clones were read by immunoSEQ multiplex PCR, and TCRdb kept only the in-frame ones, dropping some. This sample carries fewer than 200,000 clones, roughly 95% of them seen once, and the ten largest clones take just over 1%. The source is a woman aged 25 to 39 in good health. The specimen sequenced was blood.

CDR3 loop: CASSSTGFSEETQYF. The DNA of the CDR3 is TGTGCCAGCAGCTCGACAGGGTTTTCCGAAGAGACCCAGTACTTC. The chain employs TRBV5-6 and TRBJ2-5; TRBD1 matches at 7 bases. The CDR3 contains 15 residues. CDR1 and CDR2 from the germline V gene are SGHDT and YYEEEE. The ends lost 3 bases at V and 3 bases at J; junction bases unmatched: 8.